Reported below is one T cell receptor (beta chain). Here immunoSEQ multiplex PCR was the method, and the copy in TCRdb shows in-frame clones only, minus some. This table has a few million clones, just over 90% appearing once. The germline V gene has CDR1 MNHEY and CDR2 SMNVEV (reference sequence). This CDR3 spans 14 amino acids. Trimming removed 2 bases at V and 14 bases at J, with 20 bases between. The sample originates from a study of shared clonotypes between healthy human individuals. The source is a man aged 18 to 29 in good health. The V and J genes are TRBV27 and TRBJ2-3; no reliable D call. The sequenced material came from naive CD4+ T cells sorted from blood. The subset: CD45RA+ positively selected. The CDR3 loop is CASSLSLASGPWYF. CDR3 sequence (DNA): TGTGCCAGCAGTTTAAGTTTAGCCTCCGGGCCCTGGTATTTT.